The rows below give T cell receptor beta chains drawn from one sample of a study of cytotoxic CD8 clonotypes in ibrutinib-treated CLL. The assay was immunoSEQ multiplex PCR, and TCRdb's table has in-frame clones only and misses some. The sample consists of 150,000 to 200,000 clones, 81% of them appearing once. The material was PBMCs, obtained after 12 months of ibrutinib treatment. The receptors were gathered from a human donor with chronic lymphocytic leukemia. The CDR3 runs from the conserved cysteine through the conserved F or W. The order of the fields is J gene, clone size, D gene, V gene, CDR3 DNA, CDR3 protein. D genes are given only for firm matches. Only some rows state a clone size, as once, few, many or a class for expanded clones.

j_gene: TRBJ2-7
abundance: NA
d_gene: TRBD1
v_gene: TRBV28
CDR3nt: TGTGCCAGCAGTGGGGGGGACAGGGCCTCCTACGAGCAGTACTTC
CDR3aa: CASSGGDRASYEQYF

j_gene: TRBJ1-2
abundance: NA
d_gene: TRBD1
v_gene: TRBV6-5
CDR3nt: TGTGCCAGCAGCCCGGACAGGGCCTATGGCTACACCTTC
CDR3aa: CASSPDRAYGYTF

j_gene: TRBJ2-3
abundance: NA
d_gene: NA
v_gene: TRBV5-4
CDR3nt: TGTGCCAGCAGCGCATCCCCCGGAACAGATACGCAGTATTTT
CDR3aa: CASSASPGTDTQYF

j_gene: TRBJ1-2
abundance: few
d_gene: TRBD1
v_gene: TRBV29-1
CDR3nt: TGCAGCGATGCAGGGGGTAAGGGGCAGGGCTACACCTTC
CDR3aa: CSDAGGKGQGYTF

j_gene: TRBJ2-7
abundance: NA
d_gene: TRBD1
v_gene: TRBV28
CDR3nt: TGTGCCAGCAGTGCCCCCGACAGGGGCGAGCAGTACTTC
CDR3aa: CASSAPDRGEQYF

j_gene: TRBJ2-7
abundance: NA
d_gene: NA
v_gene: TRBV6-6
CDR3nt: TGTGCCAGCAGTTCGTCGACGAGCTACGAGCAGTACTTC
CDR3aa: CASSSSTSYEQYF

j_gene: TRBJ2-7
abundance: NA
d_gene: TRBD2
v_gene: TRBV28
CDR3nt: TGTGCCAGCACCTTCACTAGCGGGGGCTACGAGCAGTACTTC
CDR3aa: CASTFTSGGYEQYF

j_gene: TRBJ2-5
abundance: few
d_gene: NA
v_gene: TRBV7-9
CDR3nt: TGTGCCAGCTCTGAGGAAGAGACCCAGTACTTC
CDR3aa: CASSEEETQYF

j_gene: TRBJ2-3
abundance: NA
d_gene: TRBD2
v_gene: TRBV5-1
CDR3nt: TGCGCCAGCAGCTTGGCGATAGCGGGAGGAACAGATACGCAGTATTTT
CDR3aa: CASSLAIAGGTDTQYF

j_gene: TRBJ1-2
abundance: NA
d_gene: TRBD1
v_gene: TRBV9
CDR3nt: TGTGCCAGCAGCGACCGGGACAGGGGCAACTATGGCTACACCTTC
CDR3aa: CASSDRDRGNYGYTF

j_gene: TRBJ2-3
abundance: NA
d_gene: NA
v_gene: TRBV10-3
CDR3nt: TGTGCCATCAGTGAATCTGGGGGCACAGATACGCAGTATTTT
CDR3aa: CAISESGGTDTQYF

j_gene: TRBJ1-3
abundance: NA
d_gene: NA
v_gene: TRBV7-2
CDR3nt: TGTGCCAGCAGCTTAGAACCGGGGGCGGGCGGAAACACCATATATTTT
CDR3aa: CASSLEPGAGGNTIYF

j_gene: TRBJ1-5
abundance: many
d_gene: NA
v_gene: TRBV28
CDR3nt: TGTGCCAGCAATGCAGGGGATAGCAATCAGCCCCAGCATTTT
CDR3aa: CASNAGDSNQPQHF

j_gene: TRBJ2-2
abundance: NA
d_gene: NA
v_gene: TRBV18
CDR3nt: TGTGCCAGCTCACCTCGGACCGGGGAGCTGTTTTTT
CDR3aa: CASSPRTGELFF

j_gene: TRBJ2-5
abundance: NA
d_gene: NA
v_gene: TRBV7-7
CDR3nt: TGTGCCAGCAGCCCATCCGACAGGAGGTACCAAGAGACCCAGTACTTC
CDR3aa: CASSPSDRRYQETQYF

j_gene: TRBJ1-1
abundance: once
d_gene: NA
v_gene: TRBV28
CDR3nt: TGTGCCAGCAGTTTGACGGGGGCGGAAAAGGGTGGTACTAAAGCTTTCTTT
CDR3aa: CASSLTGAEKGGTKAFF

j_gene: TRBJ2-7
abundance: NA
d_gene: NA
v_gene: TRBV7-9
CDR3nt: TGTGCCAGCAGCTTAGAAGTGTCGGCAGGGAGTTCCTACGAGCAGTACTTC
CDR3aa: CASSLEVSAGSSYEQYF